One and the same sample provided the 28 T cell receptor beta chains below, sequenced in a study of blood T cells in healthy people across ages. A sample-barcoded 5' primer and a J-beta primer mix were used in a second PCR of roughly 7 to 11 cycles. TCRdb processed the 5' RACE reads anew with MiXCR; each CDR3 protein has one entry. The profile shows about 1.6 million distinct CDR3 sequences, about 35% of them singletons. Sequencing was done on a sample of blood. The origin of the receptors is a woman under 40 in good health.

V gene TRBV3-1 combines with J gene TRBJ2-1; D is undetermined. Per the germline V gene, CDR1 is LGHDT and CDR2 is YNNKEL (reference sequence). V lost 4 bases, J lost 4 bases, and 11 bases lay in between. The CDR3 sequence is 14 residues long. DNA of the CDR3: TGTGCCAGCAGCCCTCAACAGTCTTACAATGAGCAGTTCTTC. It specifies CASSPQQSYNEQFF.

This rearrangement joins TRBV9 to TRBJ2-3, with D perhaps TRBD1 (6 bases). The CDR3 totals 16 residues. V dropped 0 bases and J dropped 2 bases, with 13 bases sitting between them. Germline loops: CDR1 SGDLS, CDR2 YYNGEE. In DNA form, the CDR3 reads TGTGCCAGCAGCGTAGAGGACAGCGGATACACAGATACGCAGTATTTT. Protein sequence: CASSVEDSGYTDTQYF.

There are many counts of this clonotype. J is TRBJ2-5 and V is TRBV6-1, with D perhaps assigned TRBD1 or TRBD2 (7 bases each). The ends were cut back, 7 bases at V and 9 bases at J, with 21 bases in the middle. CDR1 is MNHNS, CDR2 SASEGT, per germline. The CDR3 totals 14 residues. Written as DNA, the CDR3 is TGTGCCAGCAACGAGGGGAGGGGGCAAGTGGCCCAGTACTTC. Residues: CASNEGRGQVAQYF.

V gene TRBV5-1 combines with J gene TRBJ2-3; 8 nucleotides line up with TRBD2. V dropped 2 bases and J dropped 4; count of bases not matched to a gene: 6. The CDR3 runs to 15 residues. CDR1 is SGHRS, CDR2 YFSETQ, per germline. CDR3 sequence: CASSLDGGASDTQYF. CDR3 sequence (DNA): TGCGCCAGCAGCTTAGACGGGGGGGCGTCAGATACGCAGTATTTT.

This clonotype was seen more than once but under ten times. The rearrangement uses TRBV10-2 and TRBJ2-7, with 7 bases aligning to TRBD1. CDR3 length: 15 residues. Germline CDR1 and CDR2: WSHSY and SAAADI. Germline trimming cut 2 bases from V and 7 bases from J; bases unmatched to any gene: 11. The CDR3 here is CASSERDSPSGEQYF. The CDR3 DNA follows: TGCGCCAGCAGTGAGCGGGACAGCCCGTCGGGAGAGCAGTACTTC.

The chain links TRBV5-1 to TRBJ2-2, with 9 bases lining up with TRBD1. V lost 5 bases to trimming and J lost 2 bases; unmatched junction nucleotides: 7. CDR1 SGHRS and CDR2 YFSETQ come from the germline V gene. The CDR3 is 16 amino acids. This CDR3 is CASSYGTGKNTGELFF. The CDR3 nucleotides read TGCGCCAGCAGTTACGGGACAGGGAAAAACACCGGGGAGCTGTTTTTT.

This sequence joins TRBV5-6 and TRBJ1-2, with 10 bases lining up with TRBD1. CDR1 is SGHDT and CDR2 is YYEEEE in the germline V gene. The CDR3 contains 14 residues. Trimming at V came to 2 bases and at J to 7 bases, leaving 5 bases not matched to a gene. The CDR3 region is CASSLGTGVSGYTF. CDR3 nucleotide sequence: TGTGCCAGCAGCTTAGGGACAGGGGTTTCTGGCTACACCTTC.

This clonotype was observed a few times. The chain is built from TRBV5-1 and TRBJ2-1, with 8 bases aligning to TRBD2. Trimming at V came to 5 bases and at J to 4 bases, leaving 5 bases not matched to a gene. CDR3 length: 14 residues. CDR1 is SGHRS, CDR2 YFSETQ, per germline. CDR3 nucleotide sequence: TGCGCCAGCAGTAGCGGGGCGAAATACAATGAGCAGTTCTTC. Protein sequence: CASSSGAKYNEQFF.

The CDR3 nucleotides read TGTGCCAGCAGCGAAGGACAGGGCGAAGGCGCTGAAGCTTTCTTT. It specifies CASSEGQGEGAEAFF. The V call is TRBV7-2, the J call TRBJ1-1, with TRBD1 matching 8 bases. Germline V CDR1 and CDR2: SGHTA, FQGNSA. The CDR3 runs 15 residues. Trimming cost V 5 bases and J 6 bases; bases outside gene matches: 11.

The CDR3 DNA is TGTGCCTGGAGACTCGACGCTAACTATGGCTACACCTTC. It encodes CAWRLDANYGYTF. V usage is TRBV30 and J usage is TRBJ1-2; D gene ambiguous. The germline CDR1 and CDR2 sequences are GTSNPN and SVGIG (reference sequence). CDR3 length equals 13 residues. V lost 3 bases and J lost 0, with 8 bases in between.

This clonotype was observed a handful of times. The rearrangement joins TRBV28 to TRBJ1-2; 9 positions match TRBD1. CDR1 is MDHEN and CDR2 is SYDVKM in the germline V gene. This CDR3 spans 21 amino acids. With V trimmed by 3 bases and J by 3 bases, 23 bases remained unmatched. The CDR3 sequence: CASSFSSGTGRIGLADYGYTF. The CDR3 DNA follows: TGTGCCAGCAGTTTCTCCTCCGGGACAGGGCGAATCGGGTTGGCTGACTATGGCTACACCTTC.

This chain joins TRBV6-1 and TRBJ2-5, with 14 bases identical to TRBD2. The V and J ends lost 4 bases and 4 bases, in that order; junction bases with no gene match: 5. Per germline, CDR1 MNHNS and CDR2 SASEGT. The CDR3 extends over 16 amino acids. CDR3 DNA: TGTGCCAGCAGTGGGCGACTAGCGGGGGGGCGAGAGACCCAGTACTTC. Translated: CASSGRLAGGRETQYF.

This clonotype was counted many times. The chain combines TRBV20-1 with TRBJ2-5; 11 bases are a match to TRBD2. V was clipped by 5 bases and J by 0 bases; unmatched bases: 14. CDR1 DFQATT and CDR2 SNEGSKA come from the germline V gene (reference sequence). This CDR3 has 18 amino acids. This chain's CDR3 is CSAPSSGRYSSYQETQYF. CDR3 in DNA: TGCAGTGCTCCGTCTAGCGGGAGGTACTCTTCGTACCAAGAGACCCAGTACTTC.

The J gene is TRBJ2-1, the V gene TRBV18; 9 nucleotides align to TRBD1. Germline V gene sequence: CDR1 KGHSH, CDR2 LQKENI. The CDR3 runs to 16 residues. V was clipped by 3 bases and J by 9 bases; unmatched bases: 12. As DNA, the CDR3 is TGTGCCAGCTCACCTGGACAGGGGCTAATCTCCGGTGAGCAGTTCTTC. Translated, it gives CASSPGQGLISGEQFF.

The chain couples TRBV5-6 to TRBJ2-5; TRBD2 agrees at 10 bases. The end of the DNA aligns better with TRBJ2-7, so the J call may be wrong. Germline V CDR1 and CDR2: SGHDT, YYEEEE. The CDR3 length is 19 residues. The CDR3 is CASSPGASGGSPLSYEQYF. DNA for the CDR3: TGTGCCAGCAGCCCCGGGGCTAGCGGGGGTTCACCACTTTCCTACGAGCAGTACTTC.

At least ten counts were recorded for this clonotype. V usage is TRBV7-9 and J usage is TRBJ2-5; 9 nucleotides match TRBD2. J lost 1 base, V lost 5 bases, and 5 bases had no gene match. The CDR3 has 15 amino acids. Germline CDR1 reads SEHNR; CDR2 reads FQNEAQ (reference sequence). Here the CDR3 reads CASSPRLAAQETQYF. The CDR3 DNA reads TGTGCCAGCAGCCCAAGACTAGCGGCCCAAGAGACCCAGTACTTC.

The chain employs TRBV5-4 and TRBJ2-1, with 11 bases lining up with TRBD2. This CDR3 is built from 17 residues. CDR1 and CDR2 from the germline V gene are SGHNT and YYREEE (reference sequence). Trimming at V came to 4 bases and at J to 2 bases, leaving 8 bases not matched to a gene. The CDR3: CASSRGLAAPTYNEQFF. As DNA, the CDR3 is TGTGCCAGCAGCAGGGGACTAGCGGCACCAACCTACAATGAGCAGTTCTTC. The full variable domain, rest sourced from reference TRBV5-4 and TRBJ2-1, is ETGVTQSPTHLIKTRGQQVTLRCSSQSGHNTVSWYQQALGQGPQFIFQYYREEENGRGNFPPRFSGLQFPNYSSELNVNALELDDSALYLCASSRGLAAPTYNEQFFGPGTRLTVL.

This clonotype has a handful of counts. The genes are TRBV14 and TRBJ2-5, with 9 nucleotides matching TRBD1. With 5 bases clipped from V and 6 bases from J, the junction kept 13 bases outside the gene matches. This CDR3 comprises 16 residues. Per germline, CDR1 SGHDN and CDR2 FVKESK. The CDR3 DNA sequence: TGTGCCAGCAGCTCCGTCTCCGGGACAGGGTACAAGACCCAGTACTTC. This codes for CASSSVSGTGYKTQYF.

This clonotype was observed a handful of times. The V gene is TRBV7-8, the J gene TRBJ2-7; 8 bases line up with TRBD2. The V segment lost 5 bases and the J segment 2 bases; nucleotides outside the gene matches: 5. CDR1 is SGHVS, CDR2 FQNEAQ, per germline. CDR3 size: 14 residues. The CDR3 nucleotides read TGTGCCAGCAGCCCGTGGACTAGCCCCTACGAGCAGTACTTC. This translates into CASSPWTSPYEQYF.

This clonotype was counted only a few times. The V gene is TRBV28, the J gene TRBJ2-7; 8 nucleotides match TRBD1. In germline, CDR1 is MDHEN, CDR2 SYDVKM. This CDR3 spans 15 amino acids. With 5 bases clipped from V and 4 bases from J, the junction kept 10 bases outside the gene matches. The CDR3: CASSPGQGINYEQYF. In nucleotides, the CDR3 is TGTGCCAGCAGTCCCGGACAGGGAATTAATTACGAGCAGTACTTC.

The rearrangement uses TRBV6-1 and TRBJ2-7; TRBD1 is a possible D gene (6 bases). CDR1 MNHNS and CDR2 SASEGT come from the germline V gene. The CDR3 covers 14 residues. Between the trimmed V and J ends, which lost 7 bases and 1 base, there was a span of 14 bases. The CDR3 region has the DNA TGTGCCAGCATTCCGAGGGGGTTATCCTACGAGCAGTACTTC. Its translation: CASIPRGLSYEQYF.

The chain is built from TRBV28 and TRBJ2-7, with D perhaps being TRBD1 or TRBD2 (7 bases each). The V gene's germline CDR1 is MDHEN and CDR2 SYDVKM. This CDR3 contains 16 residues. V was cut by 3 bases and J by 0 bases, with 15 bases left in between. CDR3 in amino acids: CASSFPGGGLSYEQYF. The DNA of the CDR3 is TGTGCCAGCAGTTTCCCAGGGGGGGGCCTCTCCTACGAGCAGTACTTC.

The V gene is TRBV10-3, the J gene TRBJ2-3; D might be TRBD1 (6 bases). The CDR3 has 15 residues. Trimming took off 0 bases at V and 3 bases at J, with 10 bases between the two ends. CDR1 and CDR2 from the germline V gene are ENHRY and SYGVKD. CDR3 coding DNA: TGTGCCATCAGTGAGTCGAACAGGGTAACAGATACGCAGTATTTT. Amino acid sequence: CAISESNRVTDTQYF.

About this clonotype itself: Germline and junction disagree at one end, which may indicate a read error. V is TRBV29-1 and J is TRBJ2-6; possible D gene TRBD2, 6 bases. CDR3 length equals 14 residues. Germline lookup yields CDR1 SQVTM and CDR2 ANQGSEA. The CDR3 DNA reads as TGCAGCGTTACTAGGGACTCTGGGGCCAACGTCCCGACTTTC. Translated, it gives CSVTRDSGANVPTF.

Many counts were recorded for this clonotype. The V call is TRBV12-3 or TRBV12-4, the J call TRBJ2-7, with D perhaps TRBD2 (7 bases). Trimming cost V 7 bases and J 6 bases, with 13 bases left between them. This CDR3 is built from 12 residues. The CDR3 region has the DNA TGTGCCAGCAATCTGGGAGGGGGCGAGCAGTACTTC. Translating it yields CASNLGGGEQYF.

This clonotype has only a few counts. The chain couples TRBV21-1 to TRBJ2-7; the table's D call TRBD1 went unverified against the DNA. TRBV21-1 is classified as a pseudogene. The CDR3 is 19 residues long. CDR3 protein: CASSKIGGEPGLEGYEQYF. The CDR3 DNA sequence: TGTGCCAGCAGCAAAATAGGGGGCGAGCCGGGGCTAGAAGGCTACGAGCAGTACTTC.

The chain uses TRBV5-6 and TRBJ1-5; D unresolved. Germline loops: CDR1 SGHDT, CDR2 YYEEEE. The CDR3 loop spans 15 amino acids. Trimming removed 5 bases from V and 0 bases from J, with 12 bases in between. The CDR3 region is CASSYGPTSNQPQHF. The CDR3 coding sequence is TGTGCCAGCAGTTATGGACCGACTAGCAATCAGCCCCAGCATTTT.

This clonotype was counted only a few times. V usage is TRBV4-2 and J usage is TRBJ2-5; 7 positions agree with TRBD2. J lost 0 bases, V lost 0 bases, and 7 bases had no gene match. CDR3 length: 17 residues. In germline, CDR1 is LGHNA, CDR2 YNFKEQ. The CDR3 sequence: CASSQDYGGLYQETQYF. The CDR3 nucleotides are TGTGCCAGCAGCCAAGATTACGGGGGGTTGTACCAAGAGACCCAGTACTTC.